This T cell receptor (beta chain) was found in a study of blood T cell repertoires in COVID-19. Across the whole study: Researchers got acute and convalescent COVID-19 samples from the United States, Italy and Spain. T cells, B-cell-depleted T cells, or PBMCs supplied cDNA or gDNA.

The CDR3 is 13 residues long. Between the trimmed V and J ends, which lost 3 bases and 5 bases, there was a span of 11 bases. Per the germline V gene, CDR1 is SEHNR and CDR2 is FQNEAQ (reference sequence). In the study's own analysis: Nucleated cell counts were estimated from reference gene primer amplification. Assay: immunoSEQ multiplex PCR; the TCRdb copy retains only in-frame clones and omits some. The V and J calls and the clone size are those of that table, but D and trimming were determined from the DNA. This sample carries some 520,000 clones, about 88% of them seen once, and the ten largest clones take 0.9%.

The chain links TRBV7-9 to TRBJ2-7; tentatively, D is TRBD1 (6 bases). This clonotype was sampled from a man between 18 and 29 years old with COVID-19, enrolled during active disease. Source material: peripheral blood. The CDR3 sequence: CASSLTAGDEQYF. The CDR3 bases are TGTGCCAGCAGCTTGACGGCAGGGGACGAGCAGTACTTC.